The rows below give T cell receptor beta chains drawn from one sample of a study of OX40 agonist ivuxolimab in advanced cancers. Method: immunoSEQ multiplex PCR; TCRdb's copy keeps in-frame clones and lacks some. This table holds some 100,000 clones, 65% to 90% found once. The sample consisted of CD4+ or CD8+ T cells sorted from blood, taken in a trial of the OX40 agonist ivuxolimab. The receptors here all came from an adult with an advanced solid tumor such as melanoma, head and neck, liver or kidney cancer. The CDR3 runs from the conserved cysteine through the conserved F or W. The D gene is left open where the match is weak. Size tells how often a clone was seen (once, few, many) or the class of an expanded clone, and some rows leave it out.

j_call: TRBJ2-1
v_call: TRBV7-9
clone_size: -
d_call: -
cdr3_aa: CASSFGGLGYNEQFF
cdr3_nt: TGTGCCAGCAGCTTCGGTGGTCTGGGCTACAATGAGCAGTTCTTC

j_call: TRBJ2-2
v_call: TRBV5-1
clone_size: few
d_call: -
cdr3_aa: CASTLWRGLTGELFF
cdr3_nt: TGCGCCAGCACTTTGTGGAGGGGGCTGACCGGGGAGCTGTTTTTT

j_call: TRBJ2-2
v_call: TRBV4-1
clone_size: -
d_call: -
cdr3_aa: CASSQSSWRAGTGELFF
cdr3_nt: TGCGCCAGCAGCCAGTCTAGCTGGAGGGCCGGCACCGGGGAGCTGTTTTTT

j_call: TRBJ1-2
v_call: TRBV7-2
clone_size: -
d_call: -
cdr3_aa: CASSPQDNYGYTF
cdr3_nt: TGTGCCAGCAGCCCACAGGATAACTATGGCTACACCTTC

j_call: TRBJ2-7
v_call: TRBV19
clone_size: -
d_call: TRBD1
cdr3_aa: CASSRQWRTGGKDYEQYF
cdr3_nt: TGTGCCAGTAGTCGCCAGTGGAGGACAGGGGGAAAGGACTACGAGCAGTACTTC

j_call: TRBJ1-2
v_call: TRBV5-8
clone_size: -
d_call: TRBD1
cdr3_aa: CASSPGQGLYYGYTF
cdr3_nt: TGTGCCAGCAGCCCCGGACAGGGGCTATATTATGGCTACACCTTC

j_call: TRBJ2-7
v_call: TRBV28
clone_size: once
d_call: TRBD1
cdr3_aa: CASSSPGQGATYEQYF
cdr3_nt: TGTGCCAGCAGTTCCCCGGGACAGGGTGCCACCTACGAGCAGTACTTC

j_call: TRBJ2-3
v_call: TRBV10-3
clone_size: -
d_call: -
cdr3_aa: CAISDIPRTDTQYF
cdr3_nt: TGTGCCATCAGTGATATCCCCCGAACAGATACGCAGTATTTT

j_call: TRBJ1-5
v_call: TRBV5-5
clone_size: -
d_call: -
cdr3_aa: CASSPNGGDSNQPQHF
cdr3_nt: TGTGCCAGCAGCCCGAATGGGGGTGATAGCAATCAGCCCCAGCATTTT

j_call: TRBJ2-7
v_call: TRBV7-8
clone_size: -
d_call: TRBD2
cdr3_aa: CASSAGLAAEYEQYF
cdr3_nt: TGTGCCAGCAGCGCGGGACTAGCGGCGGAGTACGAGCAGTACTTC

j_call: TRBJ2-7
v_call: TRBV6-5
clone_size: -
d_call: TRBD2
cdr3_aa: CASKPAGVGIYEQYF
cdr3_nt: TGTGCCAGCAAACCTGCGGGAGTGGGTATCTACGAGCAGTACTTC

j_call: TRBJ2-3
v_call: TRBV30
clone_size: -
d_call: TRBD2
cdr3_aa: CAWSATSGRAGTQYF
cdr3_nt: TGTGCCTGGAGTGCGACTAGCGGGAGGGCCGGTACGCAGTATTTT

j_call: TRBJ2-2
v_call: TRBV29-1
clone_size: once
d_call: -
cdr3_aa: CSVEDHSQGAAGELFF
cdr3_nt: TGCAGCGTTGAAGATCACTCCCAGGGAGCGGCCGGGGAGCTGTTTTTT

j_call: TRBJ2-2
v_call: TRBV7-2
clone_size: -
d_call: -
cdr3_aa: CASSLWGRTGELFF
cdr3_nt: TGTGCCAGCAGCCTCTGGGGGCGCACCGGGGAGCTGTTTTTT

j_call: TRBJ2-3
v_call: TRBV6-1
clone_size: once
d_call: TRBD2
cdr3_aa: CASSVQRGMPDTQYF
cdr3_nt: TGTGCCAGCAGTGTACAGCGGGGTATGCCAGATACGCAGTATTTT

j_call: TRBJ2-3
v_call: TRBV27
clone_size: -
d_call: -
cdr3_aa: CASSLNGDTDTQYF
cdr3_nt: TGTGCCAGCAGTTTAAATGGGGACACAGATACGCAGTATTTT

j_call: TRBJ1-3
v_call: TRBV27
clone_size: -
d_call: -
cdr3_aa: CAGSFQDRNTIYF
cdr3_nt: TGTGCCGGCAGTTTCCAGGACAGAAACACCATATATTTT

j_call: TRBJ1-4
v_call: TRBV7-9
clone_size: -
d_call: -
cdr3_aa: CASSLGGQGFGNEKLFF
cdr3_nt: TGTGCCAGCAGCTTAGGCGGGCAGGGCTTTGGTAATGAAAAACTGTTTTTT

j_call: TRBJ1-6
v_call: TRBV6-1
clone_size: -
d_call: -
cdr3_aa: CASSEFGQGGSPLHF
cdr3_nt: TGTGCCAGCAGTGAATTTGGGCAGGGAGGTTCACCCCTCCACTTT

j_call: TRBJ2-7
v_call: TRBV5-1
clone_size: -
d_call: TRBD2
cdr3_aa: CASSLGFGSGFISGRSSYEQYF
cdr3_nt: TGCGCCAGCAGCTTGGGGTTCGGTAGCGGGTTTATCAGCGGCCGAAGCTCCTACGAGCAGTACTTC

j_call: TRBJ2-3
v_call: TRBV28
clone_size: -
d_call: TRBD2
cdr3_aa: CASSLIAGGDTQYF
cdr3_nt: TGTGCCAGCAGTTTAATAGCGGGAGGGGATACGCAGTATTTT

j_call: TRBJ1-2
v_call: TRBV5-4
clone_size: -
d_call: -
cdr3_aa: CASSLGQGDGYTF
cdr3_nt: TGTGCCAGCAGCTTGGGTCAAGGGGATGGCTACACCTTC

j_call: TRBJ1-4
v_call: TRBV9
clone_size: -
d_call: -
cdr3_aa: CASSAAAGATNEKLFF
cdr3_nt: TGTGCCAGCAGCGCAGCCGCGGGAGCAACTAATGAAAAACTGTTTTTT

j_call: TRBJ2-3
v_call: TRBV28
clone_size: -
d_call: TRBD1
cdr3_aa: CASSKPTGVQDTQYF
cdr3_nt: TGTGCCAGCAGTAAACCGACAGGGGTGCAAGATACGCAGTATTTT

j_call: TRBJ2-5
v_call: TRBV15
clone_size: -
d_call: TRBD1
cdr3_aa: CATSTQTGAETQYF
cdr3_nt: TGTGCCACCAGCACCCAAACAGGGGCAGAGACCCAGTACTTC

j_call: TRBJ2-7
v_call: TRBV6-4
clone_size: -
d_call: TRBD2
cdr3_aa: CASRPRREGPHEQYF
cdr3_nt: TGTGCCAGCAGGCCCCGCCGGGAGGGACCCCACGAGCAGTACTTC

j_call: TRBJ1-1
v_call: TRBV29-1
clone_size: -
d_call: -
cdr3_aa: CSVVLTEAFF
cdr3_nt: TGCAGCGTTGTCTTAACTGAAGCTTTCTTT

j_call: TRBJ1-2
v_call: TRBV2
clone_size: few
d_call: -
cdr3_aa: CASTPGRSYGYTF
cdr3_nt: TGTGCCAGCACTCCGGGACGGAGCTATGGCTACACCTTC

j_call: TRBJ1-1
v_call: TRBV2
clone_size: -
d_call: -
cdr3_aa: CASSAQGNTEAFF
cdr3_nt: TGTGCCAGCAGTGCCCAGGGGAACACTGAAGCTTTCTTT

j_call: TRBJ2-5
v_call: TRBV21-1
clone_size: -
d_call: -
cdr3_aa: CASSKNSGQSGTQYF
cdr3_nt: TGTGCCAGCAGCAAAAACTCCGGACAGTCGGGGACCCAGTACTTC

j_call: TRBJ2-7
v_call: TRBV28
clone_size: -
d_call: TRBD1
cdr3_aa: CASVATGSYEQYF
cdr3_nt: TGTGCCAGCGTCGCGACAGGGTCCTACGAGCAGTACTTC

j_call: TRBJ2-7
v_call: TRBV19
clone_size: once
d_call: TRBD1
cdr3_aa: CASSLTGDSSDEQYF
cdr3_nt: TGTGCCAGTAGTCTTACAGGGGACAGTTCGGACGAGCAGTACTTC